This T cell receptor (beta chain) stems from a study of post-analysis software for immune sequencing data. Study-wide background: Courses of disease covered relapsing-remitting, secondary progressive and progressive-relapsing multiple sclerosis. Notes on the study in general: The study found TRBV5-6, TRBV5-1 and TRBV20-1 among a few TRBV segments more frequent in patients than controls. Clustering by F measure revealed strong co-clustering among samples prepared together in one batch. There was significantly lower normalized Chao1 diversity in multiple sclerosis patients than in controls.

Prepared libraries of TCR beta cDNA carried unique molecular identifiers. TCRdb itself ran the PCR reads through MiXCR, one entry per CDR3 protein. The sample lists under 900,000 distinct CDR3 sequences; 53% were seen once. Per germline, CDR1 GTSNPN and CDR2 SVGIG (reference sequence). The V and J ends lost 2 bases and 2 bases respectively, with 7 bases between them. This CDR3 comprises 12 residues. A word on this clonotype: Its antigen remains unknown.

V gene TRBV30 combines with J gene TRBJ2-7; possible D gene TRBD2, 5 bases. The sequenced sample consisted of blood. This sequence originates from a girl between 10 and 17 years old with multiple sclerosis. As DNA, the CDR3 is TGTGCCTGGAGTCGGGGTCCCTACGAGCAGTACTTC. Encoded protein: CAWSRGPYEQYF.